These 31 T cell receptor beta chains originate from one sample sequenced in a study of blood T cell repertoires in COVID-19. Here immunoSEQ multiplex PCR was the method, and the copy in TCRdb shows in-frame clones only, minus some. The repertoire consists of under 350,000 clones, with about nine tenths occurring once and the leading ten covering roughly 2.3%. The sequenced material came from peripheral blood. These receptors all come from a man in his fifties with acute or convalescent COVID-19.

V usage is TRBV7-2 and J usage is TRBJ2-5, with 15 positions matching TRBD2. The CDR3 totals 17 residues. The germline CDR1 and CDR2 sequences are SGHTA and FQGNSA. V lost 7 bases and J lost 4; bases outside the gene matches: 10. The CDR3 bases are TGTGCCAGCACCCAGATACCGGGACTAGCGGGGGGAGAGACCCAGTACTTC. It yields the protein CASTQIPGLAGGETQYF.

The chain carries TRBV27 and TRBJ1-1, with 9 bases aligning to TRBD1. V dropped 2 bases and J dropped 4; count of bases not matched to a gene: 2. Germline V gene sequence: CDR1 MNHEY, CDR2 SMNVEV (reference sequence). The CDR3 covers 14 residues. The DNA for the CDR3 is TGTGCCAGCAGTTTAGACAGGGGGGGCACTGAAGCTTTCTTT. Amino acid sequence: CASSLDRGGTEAFF.

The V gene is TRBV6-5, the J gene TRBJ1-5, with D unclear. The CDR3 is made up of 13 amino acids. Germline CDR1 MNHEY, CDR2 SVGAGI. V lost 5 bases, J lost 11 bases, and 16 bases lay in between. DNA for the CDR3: TGTGCCAGCAGTCCTCCTTACTCTCCCTCCCAGCATTTT. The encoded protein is CASSPPYSPSQHF.

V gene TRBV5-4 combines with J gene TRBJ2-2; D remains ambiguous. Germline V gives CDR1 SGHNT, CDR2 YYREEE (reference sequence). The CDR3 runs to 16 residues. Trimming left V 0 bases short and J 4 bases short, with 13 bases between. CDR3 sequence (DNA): TGTGCCAGCAGCTTGGCCGCTACAGCCCTCACCGGGGAGCTGTTTTTT. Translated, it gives CASSLAATALTGELFF.

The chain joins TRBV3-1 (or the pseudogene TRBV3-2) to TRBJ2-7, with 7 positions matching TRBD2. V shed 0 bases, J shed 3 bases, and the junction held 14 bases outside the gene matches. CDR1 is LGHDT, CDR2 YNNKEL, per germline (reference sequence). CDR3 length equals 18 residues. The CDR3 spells CASSQDLGEGIIGYEQYF. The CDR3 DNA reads TGTGCCAGCAGCCAAGACTTGGGGGAGGGGATTATAGGCTACGAGCAGTACTTC.

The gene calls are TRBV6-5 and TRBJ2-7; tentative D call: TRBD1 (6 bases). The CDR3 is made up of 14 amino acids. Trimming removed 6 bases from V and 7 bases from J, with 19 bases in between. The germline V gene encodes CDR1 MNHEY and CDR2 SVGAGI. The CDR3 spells CASSGNRASGEQYF. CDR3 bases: TGTGCCAGCAGCGGGAACAGGGCCTCGGGTGAGCAGTACTTC.

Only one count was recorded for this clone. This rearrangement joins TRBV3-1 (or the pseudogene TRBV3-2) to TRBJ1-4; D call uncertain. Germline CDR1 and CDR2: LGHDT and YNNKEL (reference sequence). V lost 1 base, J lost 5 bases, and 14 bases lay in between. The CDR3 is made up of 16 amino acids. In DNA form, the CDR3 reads TGTGCCAGCAGCCAAGTAAGTGGCCACACGAATGAAAAACTGTTTTTT. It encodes CASSQVSGHTNEKLFF.

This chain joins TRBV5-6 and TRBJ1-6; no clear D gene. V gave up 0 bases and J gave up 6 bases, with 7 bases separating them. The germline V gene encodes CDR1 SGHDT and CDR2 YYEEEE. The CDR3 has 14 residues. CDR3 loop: CASSLDWSNSPLHF. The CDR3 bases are TGTGCCAGCAGCTTGGACTGGTCTAATTCACCCCTCCACTTT.

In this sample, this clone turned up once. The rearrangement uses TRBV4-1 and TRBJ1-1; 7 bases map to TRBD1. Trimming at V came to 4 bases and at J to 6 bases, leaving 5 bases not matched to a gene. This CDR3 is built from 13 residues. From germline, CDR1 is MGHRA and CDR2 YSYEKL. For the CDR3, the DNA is TGCGCCAGCAGCCCTCGGACAGGCCCTGAAGCTTTCTTT. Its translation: CASSPRTGPEAFF.

The CDR3 loop is CASSEYPVTVTSTDTQYF. The DNA for the CDR3 is TGTGCCAGCAGTGAATACCCCGTCACGGTAACTAGCACAGATACGCAGTATTTT. The gene calls are TRBV25-1 and TRBJ2-3; no clear D gene. Germline V CDR1 and CDR2: MGHDK, SYGVNS. This CDR3 has 18 residues. Trimming cost V 0 bases and J 0 bases, with 16 bases left between them.

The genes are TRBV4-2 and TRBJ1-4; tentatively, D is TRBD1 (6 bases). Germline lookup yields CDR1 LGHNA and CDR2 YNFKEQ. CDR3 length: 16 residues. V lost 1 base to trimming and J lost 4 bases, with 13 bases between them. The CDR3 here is CASSQAPGQRNEKLFF. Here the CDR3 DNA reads TGTGCCAGCAGCCAAGCACCCGGACAGCGTAATGAAAAACTGTTTTTT.

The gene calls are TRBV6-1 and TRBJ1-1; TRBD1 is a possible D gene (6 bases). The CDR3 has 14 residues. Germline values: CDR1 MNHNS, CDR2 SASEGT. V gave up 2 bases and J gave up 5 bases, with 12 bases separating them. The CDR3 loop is CASSERGRGTEAFF. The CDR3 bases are TGTGCCAGCAGTGAACGTGGCAGGGGTACTGAAGCTTTCTTT.

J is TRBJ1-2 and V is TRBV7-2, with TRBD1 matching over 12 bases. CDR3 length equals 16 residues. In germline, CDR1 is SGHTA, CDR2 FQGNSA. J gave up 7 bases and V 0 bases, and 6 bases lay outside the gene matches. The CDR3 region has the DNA TGTGCCAGCAGCTTAGCCGGCGGGGACAGGGGGCTTGGCTACACCTTC. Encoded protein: CASSLAGGDRGLGYTF.

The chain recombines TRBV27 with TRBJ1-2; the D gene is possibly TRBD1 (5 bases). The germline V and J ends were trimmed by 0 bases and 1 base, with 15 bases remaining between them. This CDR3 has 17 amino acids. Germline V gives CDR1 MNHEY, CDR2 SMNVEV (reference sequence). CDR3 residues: CASSLSSGPTLNYGYTF. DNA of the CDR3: TGTGCCAGCAGTTTATCGTCAGGGCCTACCCTTAACTATGGCTACACCTTC.

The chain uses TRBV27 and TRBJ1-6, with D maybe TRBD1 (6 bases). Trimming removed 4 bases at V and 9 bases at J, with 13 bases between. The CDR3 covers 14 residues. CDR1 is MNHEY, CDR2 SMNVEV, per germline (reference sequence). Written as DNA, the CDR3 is TGTGCCAGCAGTTCACAGGGCGGTGTTTCACCCCTCCACTTT. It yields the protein CASSSQGGVSPLHF.

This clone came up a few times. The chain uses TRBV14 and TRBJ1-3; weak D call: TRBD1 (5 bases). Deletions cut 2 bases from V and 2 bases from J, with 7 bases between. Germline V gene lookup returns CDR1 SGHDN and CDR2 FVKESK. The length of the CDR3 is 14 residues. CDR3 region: CASSQQGPGNTIYF. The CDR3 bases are TGTGCCAGCAGCCAACAGGGCCCTGGAAACACCATATATTTT.

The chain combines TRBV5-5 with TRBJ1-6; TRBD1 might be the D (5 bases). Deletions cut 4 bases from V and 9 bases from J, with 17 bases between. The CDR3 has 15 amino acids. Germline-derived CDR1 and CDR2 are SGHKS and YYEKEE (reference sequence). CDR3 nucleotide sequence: TGTGCCAGCAGCGTGATTCAGGGCTACTCTTCACCCCTCCACTTT. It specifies CASSVIQGYSSPLHF.

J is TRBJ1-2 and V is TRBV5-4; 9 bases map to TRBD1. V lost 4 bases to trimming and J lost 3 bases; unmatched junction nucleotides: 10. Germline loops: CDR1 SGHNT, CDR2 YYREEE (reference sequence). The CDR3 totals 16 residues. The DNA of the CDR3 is TGTGCCAGCAGCCCCCCCATGGGACAGGGACACTATGGCTACACCTTC. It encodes CASSPPMGQGHYGYTF.

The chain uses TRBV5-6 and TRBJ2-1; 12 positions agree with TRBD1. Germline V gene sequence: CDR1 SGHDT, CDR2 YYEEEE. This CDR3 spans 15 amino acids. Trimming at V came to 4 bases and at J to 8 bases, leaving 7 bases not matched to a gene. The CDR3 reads CASSKGTGGLDEQFF. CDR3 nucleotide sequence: TGTGCCAGCAGCAAAGGGACAGGGGGCCTTGATGAGCAGTTCTTC.

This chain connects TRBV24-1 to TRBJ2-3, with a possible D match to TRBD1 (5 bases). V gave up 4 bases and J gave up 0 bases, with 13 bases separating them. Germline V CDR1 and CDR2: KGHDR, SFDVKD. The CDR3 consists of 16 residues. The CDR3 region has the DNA TGTGCCACCAGTGAACAGACAGATACTAGCACAGATACGCAGTATTTT. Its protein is CATSEQTDTSTDTQYF.

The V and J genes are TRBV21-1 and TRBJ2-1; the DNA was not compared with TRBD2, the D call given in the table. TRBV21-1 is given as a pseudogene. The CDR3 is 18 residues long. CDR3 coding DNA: TGTGCCAGCAGCGAGAGACGTGAGCGGGGGAGCTCCTACAATGAGCAGTTCTTC. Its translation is CASSERRERGSSYNEQFF.

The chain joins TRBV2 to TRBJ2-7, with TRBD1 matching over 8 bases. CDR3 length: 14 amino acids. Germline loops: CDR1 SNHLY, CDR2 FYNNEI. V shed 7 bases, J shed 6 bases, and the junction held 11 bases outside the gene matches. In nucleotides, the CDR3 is TGTGCCAGCAATCCGGCAGGGGGCATGGGCGAGCAGTACTTC. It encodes CASNPAGGMGEQYF.

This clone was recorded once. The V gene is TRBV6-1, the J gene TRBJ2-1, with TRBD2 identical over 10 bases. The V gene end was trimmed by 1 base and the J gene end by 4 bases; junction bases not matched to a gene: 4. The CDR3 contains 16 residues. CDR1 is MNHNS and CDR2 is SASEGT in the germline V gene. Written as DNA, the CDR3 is TGTGCCAGCAGTGAAGTAGCGGGGGGACGATACAATGAGCAGTTCTTC. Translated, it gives CASSEVAGGRYNEQFF.

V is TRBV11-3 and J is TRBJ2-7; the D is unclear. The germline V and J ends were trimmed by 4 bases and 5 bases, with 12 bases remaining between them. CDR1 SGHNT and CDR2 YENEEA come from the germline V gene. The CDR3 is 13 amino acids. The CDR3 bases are TGTGCCAGCAGCTGGGTGGTGAGGAACGAGCAGTACTTC. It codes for CASSWVVRNEQYF.

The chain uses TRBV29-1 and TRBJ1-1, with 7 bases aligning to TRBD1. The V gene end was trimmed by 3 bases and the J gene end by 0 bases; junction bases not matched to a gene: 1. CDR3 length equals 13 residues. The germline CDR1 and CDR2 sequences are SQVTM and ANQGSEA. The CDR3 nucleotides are TGCAGCGTTGACGACAGGGTGAACACTGAAGCTTTCTTT. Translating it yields CSVDDRVNTEAFF.

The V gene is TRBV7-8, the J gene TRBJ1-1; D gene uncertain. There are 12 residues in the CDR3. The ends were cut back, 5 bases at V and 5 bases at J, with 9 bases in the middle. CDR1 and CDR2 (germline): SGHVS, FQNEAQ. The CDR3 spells CASSLAGTEAFF. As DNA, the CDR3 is TGTGCCAGCAGCCTCGCCGGGACTGAAGCTTTCTTT.

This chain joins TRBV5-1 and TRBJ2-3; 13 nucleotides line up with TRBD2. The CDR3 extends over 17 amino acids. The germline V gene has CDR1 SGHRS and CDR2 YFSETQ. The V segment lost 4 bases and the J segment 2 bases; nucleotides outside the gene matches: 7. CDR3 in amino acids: CASSPLTSGGFTDTQYF. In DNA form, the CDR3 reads TGCGCCAGCAGCCCTCTGACTAGCGGGGGGTTCACAGATACGCAGTATTTT. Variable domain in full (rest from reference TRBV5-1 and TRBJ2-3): KAGVTQTPRYLIKTRGQQVTLSCSPISGHRSVSWYQQTPGQGLQFLFEYFSETQRNKGNFPGRFSGRQFSNSRSEMNVSTLELGDSALYLCASSPLTSGGFTDTQYFGPGTRLTVL.

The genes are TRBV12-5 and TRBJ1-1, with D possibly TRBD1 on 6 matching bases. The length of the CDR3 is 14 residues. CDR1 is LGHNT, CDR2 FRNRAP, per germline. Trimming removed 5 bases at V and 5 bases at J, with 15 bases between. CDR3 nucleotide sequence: TGTGCTAGTGGTCACCGGGACAAGTTTACTGAAGCTTTCTTT. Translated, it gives CASGHRDKFTEAFF.

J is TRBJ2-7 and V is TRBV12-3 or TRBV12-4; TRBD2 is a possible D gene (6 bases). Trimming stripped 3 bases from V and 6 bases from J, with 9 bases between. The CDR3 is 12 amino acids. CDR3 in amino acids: CASSLTSAEQYF. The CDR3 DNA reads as TGTGCCAGCAGTTTGACTAGTGCCGAGCAGTACTTC.

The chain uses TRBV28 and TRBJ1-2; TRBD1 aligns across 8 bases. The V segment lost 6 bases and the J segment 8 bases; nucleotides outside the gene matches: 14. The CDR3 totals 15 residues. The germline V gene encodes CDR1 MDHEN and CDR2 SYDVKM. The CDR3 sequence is CASRPGGFLFVGYTF. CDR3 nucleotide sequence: TGTGCCAGCAGGCCAGGGGGCTTTTTATTCGTGGGCTACACCTTC.

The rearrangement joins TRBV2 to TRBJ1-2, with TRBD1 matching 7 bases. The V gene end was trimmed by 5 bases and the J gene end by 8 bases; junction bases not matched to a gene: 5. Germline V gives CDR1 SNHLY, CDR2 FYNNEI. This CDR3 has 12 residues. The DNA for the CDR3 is TGTGCCAGCAGTCGACAGGGTCGGGGCTACACCTTC. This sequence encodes CASSRQGRGYTF.